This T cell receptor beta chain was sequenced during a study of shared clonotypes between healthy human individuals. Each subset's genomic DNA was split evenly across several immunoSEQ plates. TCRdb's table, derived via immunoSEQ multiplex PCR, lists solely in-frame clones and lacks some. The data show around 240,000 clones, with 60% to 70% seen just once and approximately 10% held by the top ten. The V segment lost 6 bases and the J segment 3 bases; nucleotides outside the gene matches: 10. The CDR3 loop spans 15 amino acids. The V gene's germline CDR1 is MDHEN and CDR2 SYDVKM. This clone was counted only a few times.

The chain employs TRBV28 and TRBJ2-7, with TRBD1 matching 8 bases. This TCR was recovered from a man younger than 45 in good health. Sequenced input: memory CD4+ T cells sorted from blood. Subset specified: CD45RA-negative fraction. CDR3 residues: CASSETGGKRYEQYF. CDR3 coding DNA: TGTGCCAGCAGCGAAACAGGGGGAAAACGCTACGAGCAGTACTTC.